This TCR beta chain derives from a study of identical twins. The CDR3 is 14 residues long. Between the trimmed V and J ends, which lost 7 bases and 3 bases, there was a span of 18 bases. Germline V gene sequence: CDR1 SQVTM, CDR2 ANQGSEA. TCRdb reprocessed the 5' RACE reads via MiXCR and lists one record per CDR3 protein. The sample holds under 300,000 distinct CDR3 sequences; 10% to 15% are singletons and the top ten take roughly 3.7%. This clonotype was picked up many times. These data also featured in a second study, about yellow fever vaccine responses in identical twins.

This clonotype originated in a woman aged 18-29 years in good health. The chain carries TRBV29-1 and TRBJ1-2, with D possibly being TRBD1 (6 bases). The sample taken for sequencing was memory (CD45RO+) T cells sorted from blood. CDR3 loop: CSASGGAADYGYTF. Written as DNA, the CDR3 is TGCAGCGCCTCGGGGGGCGCAGCGGACTATGGCTACACCTTC.